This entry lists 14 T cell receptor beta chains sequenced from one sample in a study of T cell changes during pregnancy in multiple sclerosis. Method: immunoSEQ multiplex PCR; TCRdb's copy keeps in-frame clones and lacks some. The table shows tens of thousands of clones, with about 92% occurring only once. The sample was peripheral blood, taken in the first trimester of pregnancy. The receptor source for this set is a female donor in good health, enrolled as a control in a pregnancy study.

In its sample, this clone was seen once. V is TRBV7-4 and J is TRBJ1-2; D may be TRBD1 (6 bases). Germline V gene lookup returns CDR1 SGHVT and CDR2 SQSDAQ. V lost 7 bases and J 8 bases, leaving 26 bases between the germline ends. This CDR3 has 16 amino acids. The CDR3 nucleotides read TGTGCCAGCACCCCCTATGGGGGCTTGGGATATCGGGGCTACACCTTC. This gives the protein CASTPYGGLGYRGYTF.

CDR3 in DNA: TGTGCCAGCAGTTTAGCCGTTCCCCAGCGGGAGAACACAGATACGCAGTATTTT. Amino acid sequence: CASSLAVPQRENTDTQYF. This chain joins TRBV28 and TRBJ2-3, with 8 bases matching TRBD2. V dropped 2 bases and J dropped 2; count of bases not matched to a gene: 12. CDR1 MDHEN and CDR2 SYDVKM come from the germline V gene. The CDR3 is 18 residues long.

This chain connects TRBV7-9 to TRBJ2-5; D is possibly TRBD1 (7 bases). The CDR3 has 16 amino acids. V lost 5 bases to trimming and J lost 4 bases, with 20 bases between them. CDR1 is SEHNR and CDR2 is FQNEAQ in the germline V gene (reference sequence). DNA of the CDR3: TGTGCCAGCAGCCTCCTGGGACAGAGAGCGGGAGAGACCCAGTACTTC. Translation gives CASSLLGQRAGETQYF.

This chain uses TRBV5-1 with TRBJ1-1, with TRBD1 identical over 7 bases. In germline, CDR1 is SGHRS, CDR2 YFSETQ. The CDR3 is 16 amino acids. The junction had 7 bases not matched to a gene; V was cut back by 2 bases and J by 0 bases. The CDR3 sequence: CASSFKAGTVNTEAFF. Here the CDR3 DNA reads TGCGCCAGCAGCTTTAAGGCCGGGACAGTGAACACTGAAGCTTTCTTT.

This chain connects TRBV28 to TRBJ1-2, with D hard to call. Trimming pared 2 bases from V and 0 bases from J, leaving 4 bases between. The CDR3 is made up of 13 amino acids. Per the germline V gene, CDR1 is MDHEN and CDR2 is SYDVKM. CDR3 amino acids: CASSLPANYGYTF. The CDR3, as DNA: TGTGCCAGCAGTTTACCGGCTAACTATGGCTACACCTTC.

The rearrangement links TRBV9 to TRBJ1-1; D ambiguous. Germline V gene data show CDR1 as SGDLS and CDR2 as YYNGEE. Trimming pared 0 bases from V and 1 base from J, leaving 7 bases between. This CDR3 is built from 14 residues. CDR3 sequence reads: CASSVGVENTEAFF. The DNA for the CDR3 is TGTGCCAGCAGCGTAGGCGTTGAGAACACTGAAGCTTTCTTT.

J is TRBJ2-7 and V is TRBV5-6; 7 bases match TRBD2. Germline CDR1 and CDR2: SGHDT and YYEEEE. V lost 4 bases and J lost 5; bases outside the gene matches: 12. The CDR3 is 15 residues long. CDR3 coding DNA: TGTGCCAGCAGCGAATCACTATCCCGGGAGGACGAGCAGTACTTC. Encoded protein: CASSESLSREDEQYF.

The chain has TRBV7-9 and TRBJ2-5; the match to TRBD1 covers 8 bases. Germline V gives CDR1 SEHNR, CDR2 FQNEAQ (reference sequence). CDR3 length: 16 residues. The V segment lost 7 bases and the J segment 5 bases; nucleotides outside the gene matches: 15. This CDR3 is CASIQSQGALRETQYF. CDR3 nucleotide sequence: TGTGCCAGCATCCAATCCCAGGGGGCGTTGCGGGAGACCCAGTACTTC.

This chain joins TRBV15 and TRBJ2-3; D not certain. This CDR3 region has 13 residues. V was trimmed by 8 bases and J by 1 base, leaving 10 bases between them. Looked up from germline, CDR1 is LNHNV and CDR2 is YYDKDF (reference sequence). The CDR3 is CATGYRGTDTQYF. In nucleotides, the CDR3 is TGTGCCACCGGGTACCGGGGCACAGATACGCAGTATTTT.

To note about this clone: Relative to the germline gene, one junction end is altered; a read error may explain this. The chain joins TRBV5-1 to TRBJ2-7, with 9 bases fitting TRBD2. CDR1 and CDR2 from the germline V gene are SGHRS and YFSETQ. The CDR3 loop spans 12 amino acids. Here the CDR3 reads CASSLDGSGGPF. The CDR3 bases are TGCGCCAGCAGCTTGGATGGTAGCGGGGGCCCCTTC.

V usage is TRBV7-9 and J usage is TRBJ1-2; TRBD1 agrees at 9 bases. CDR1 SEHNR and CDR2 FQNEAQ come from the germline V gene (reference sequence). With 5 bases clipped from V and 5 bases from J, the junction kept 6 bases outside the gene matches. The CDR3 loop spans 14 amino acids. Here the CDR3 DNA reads TGTGCCAGCAGCGTCTGGACAGGGGAGTATGGCTACACCTTC. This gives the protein CASSVWTGEYGYTF.

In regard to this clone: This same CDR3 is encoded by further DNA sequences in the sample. The CDR3 loop is CASSPTGLSTDTQYF. The CDR3 DNA follows: TGTGCCAGCAGCCCGACAGGGCTGAGCACAGATACGCAGTATTTT. The chain couples TRBV7-2 to TRBJ2-3; 7 bases line up with TRBD1. The V and J ends lost 5 bases and 0 bases, in that order; junction bases with no gene match: 5. This CDR3 has 15 residues. Germline V gives CDR1 SGHTA, CDR2 FQGNSA.

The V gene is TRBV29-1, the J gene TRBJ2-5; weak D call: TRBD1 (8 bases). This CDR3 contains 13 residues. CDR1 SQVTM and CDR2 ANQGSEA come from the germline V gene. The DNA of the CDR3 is TGCAGTGCAGGGGGCGAGGGGGGGGAGACCCAGTACTTC. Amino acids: CSAGGEGGETQYF.

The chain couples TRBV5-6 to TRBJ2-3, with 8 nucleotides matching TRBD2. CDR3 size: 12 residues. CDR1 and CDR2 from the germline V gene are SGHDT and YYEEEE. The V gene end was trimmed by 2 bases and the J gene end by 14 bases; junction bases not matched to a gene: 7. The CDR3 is CASSFRTSGAYF. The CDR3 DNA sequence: TGTGCCAGCAGCTTCCGAACTAGCGGTGCGTATTTT. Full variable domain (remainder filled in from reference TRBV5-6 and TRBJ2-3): DAGVTQSPTHLIKTRGQQVTLRCSPKSGHDTVSWYQQALGQGPQFIFQYYEEEERQRGNFPDRFSGHQFPNYSSELNVNALLLGDSALYLCASSFRTSGAYFGPGTRLTVL.